This record concerns one TCR beta chain sequence. The CDR3 is made up of 14 amino acids. Trimming left V 0 bases short and J 2 bases short, with 9 bases between. Germline-derived CDR1 and CDR2 are GTSNPN and SVGIG (reference sequence). These data are taken from a study of blood T cell repertoires in COVID-19. Study in general: The origin of the acute and convalescent COVID-19 samples was the United States, Italy and Spain. The analysed material was cDNA or gDNA that came from T cells, B-cell-depleted T cells, or PBMCs.

In the authors' methods: Using reference gene primer amplification, nucleated cell counts were estimated. Repertoires were generated with immunoSEQ multiplex PCR, while TCRdb's copy carries only in-frame clones and drops some. Clone size and the V and J calls come from that table; the DNA yielded D and trimming. This table has approximately 210,000 clones, 92% appearing once. The chain recombines TRBV30 with TRBJ2-3; D possibly corresponds to TRBD2 (6 bases). The specimen sequenced was peripheral blood. The source is a man aged 30 to 39 with acute or convalescent COVID-19. The CDR3 DNA reads TGTGCCTGGAGTGTTGGGACTTTCACAGATACGCAGTATTTT. This sequence encodes CAWSVGTFTDTQYF.